This T cell receptor (beta chain) comes out of a study of T cell responses to AZD1222 COVID-19 vaccine. Study-wide results and caveats: The reported proportion of spike-specific TCRs targeting unmutated variant regions was nearly half. At baseline, just five or six AZD1222 recipients tested seropositive.

This CDR3 contains 15 residues. Between the trimmed V and J ends, which lost 3 bases and 10 bases, there was a span of 16 bases. Germline V gene data show CDR1 as LGHNA and CDR2 as YSLEER. Profiling relied on immunoSEQ multiplex PCR, and the TCRdb table lists in-frame clones only, not all of them. The table lists some 97,000 clones, more than 70% of them singletons, with 4.2% in the top ten. Worth noting for this clone: Its antigen is unidentified.

The sequence was obtained from an adult in good health. The rearrangement links TRBV4-3 to TRBJ1-6, with a weak D call TRBD1 (6 bases). The sample consisted of peripheral blood, taken on day 0 of MenACWY control vaccination. The CDR3 DNA reads as TGCGCCAGCAGCCACGGGGGGGCAGGGAACTCACCCCTCCACTTT. This translates into CASSHGGAGNSPLHF.